A selection of T cell receptor beta chains follows, all from one sample in a study of shared clonotypes between healthy human individuals. This table comes from immunoSEQ multiplex PCR, and its TCRdb copy is limited to in-frame clones, with some not included. The repertoire holds about 1.5 million clones, with 95% to 99% as singletons. The sequenced sample consisted of naive CD4+ T cells sorted from blood. Every receptor here comes from a man aged 25-45 years in good health. Both conserved end residues are part of each CDR3. The D gene is left open where the match is weak. Only some rows state a clone size, as once, few, many or a class for expanded clones.

D gene,J gene,clone size,V gene,CDR3 protein,CDR3 DNA
TRBD1,TRBJ1-1,-,TRBV7-8,CASSPDYSGTGNTEAFF,TGTGCCAGCAGCCCCGATTATTCCGGGACAGGAAACACTGAAGCTTTCTTT
-,TRBJ1-3,-,TRBV9,CASSEVGNTIYF,TGTGCCAGCAGCGAAGTAGGAAACACCATATATTTT
-,TRBJ2-3,-,TRBV28,CASSLVTSRTRDTQYF,TGTGCCAGCAGTTTAGTAACTAGCCGAACCCGGGATACGCAGTATTTT
TRBD1,TRBJ2-2,-,TRBV5-1,CASSWTGIGELFF,TGCGCCAGCAGCTGGACAGGGATCGGGGAGCTGTTTTTT
-,TRBJ1-3,-,TRBV2,CASSESRASGNTIYF,TGTGCCAGCAGTGAGTCCAGGGCGTCTGGAAACACCATATATTTT
-,TRBJ2-3,-,TRBV5-1,CASSLEGYGDTQYF,TGCGCCAGCAGCTTGGAGGGTTACGGAGATACGCAGTATTTT
-,TRBJ1-2,-,TRBV6-1,CASSETWVHYGYTF,TGTGCCAGCAGTGAAACCTGGGTGCACTATGGCTACACCTTC
-,TRBJ2-1,-,TRBV11-2,CASSLEGFNNEQFF,TGTGCCAGCAGCTTAGAAGGGTTTAACAATGAGCAGTTCTTC
-,TRBJ2-7,-,TRBV6-6,CASSYSGVSYEQYF,TGTGCCAGCAGTTACTCAGGGGTCTCCTACGAGCAGTACTTC
-,TRBJ2-1,-,TRBV7-3,CASSLARVPYNEQFF,TGTGCCAGCAGCTTAGCCAGGGTCCCCTACAATGAGCAGTTCTTC
-,TRBJ2-1,-,TRBV5-1,CASSLVGDNYNEQFF,TGCGCCAGCAGCTTGGTTGGGGACAACTACAATGAGCAGTTCTTC
TRBD1,TRBJ2-7,-,TRBV5-4,CASSSPRTGSYEQYF,TGTGCCAGCAGCTCGCCCAGGACAGGTTCCTACGAGCAGTACTTC
TRBD2,TRBJ2-1,-,TRBV27,CASSLGRGKAEQFF,TGTGCCAGCAGTTTGGGGCGGGGGAAGGCCGAGCAGTTCTTC
-,TRBJ2-7,-,TRBV2,CASSTPGNEQYF,TGTGCCAGCAGCACTCCAGGGAACGAGCAGTACTTC
-,TRBJ1-2,-,TRBV28,CASRKFRAADTF,TGTGCCAGCCGAAAATTTAGGGCCGCAGACACCTTC
-,TRBJ1-1,once,TRBV6-1,CASKLQGQGTEAFF,TGTGCCAGCAAGCTACAGGGTCAAGGCACTGAAGCTTTCTTT
TRBD1,TRBJ2-1,-,TRBV15,CATSRGGSKGTGLYNEQFF,TGTGCCACCAGCAGAGGGGGTTCAAAAGGGACAGGGCTGTACAATGAGCAGTTCTTC
-,TRBJ1-3,few,TRBV9,CASSVVGSGNTIYF,TGTGCCAGCAGCGTAGTGGGCTCTGGAAACACCATATATTTT
-,TRBJ2-3,-,TRBV10-3,CAISVLGGARTDTQYF,TGTGCCATCAGTGTACTGGGGGGGGCACGCACAGATACGCAGTATTTT
TRBD1,TRBJ2-1,once,TRBV28,CASSPGTGYNEQFF,TGTGCCAGCAGCCCCGGGACAGGGTACAATGAGCAGTTCTTC
-,TRBJ2-3,-,TRBV11-2,CASSLIRGGTDTQYF,TGTGCCAGCAGCTTAATTCGGGGAGGCACAGATACGCAGTATTTT
TRBD1,TRBJ1-1,-,TRBV2,CASTRTGERNTEAFF,TGTGCCAGCACCCGGACAGGGGAAAGGAACACTGAAGCTTTCTTT
TRBD1,TRBJ1-4,-,TRBV4-1,CASSPGTVNEKLFF,TGCGCCAGCAGCCCCGGGACAGTTAATGAAAAACTGTTTTTT
TRBD1,TRBJ2-6,-,TRBV9,CASSGKQGVPGTGANVLTF,TGTGCCAGCAGCGGAAAACAGGGGGTCCCCGGTACTGGGGCCAACGTCCTGACTTTC
TRBD2,TRBJ2-1,-,TRBV5-1,CASSGMTSGYNEQFF,TGCGCCAGCAGCGGAATGACTAGCGGATACAATGAGCAGTTCTTC
TRBD2,TRBJ2-5,-,TRBV5-1,CASSWGSGALETQYF,TGCGCCAGCAGCTGGGGAAGCGGGGCTTTAGAGACCCAGTACTTC
TRBD1,TRBJ1-5,-,TRBV19,CASSISGGRGIQPQHF,TGTGCCAGTAGTATATCCGGCGGCAGGGGGATTCAGCCCCAGCATTTT
TRBD1,TRBJ1-2,-,TRBV19,CASSIGWRDRGASGYTF,TGTGCCAGTAGTATAGGGTGGCGGGACAGGGGAGCTTCTGGCTACACCTTC
TRBD2,TRBJ2-2,-,TRBV7-3,CASSLLAGLNTGELFF,TGTGCCAGCAGCTTACTAGCGGGCCTGAACACCGGGGAGCTGTTTTTT
TRBD1,TRBJ2-1,-,TRBV29-1,CSAQETGGRVQFF,TGCAGCGCCCAAGAGACAGGGGGCAGAGTGCAGTTCTTC
-,TRBJ2-3,-,TRBV6-6,CASRRTGIWGTDTQYF,TGTGCCAGCAGACGAACAGGGATTTGGGGCACAGATACGCAGTATTTT
TRBD2,TRBJ2-3,-,TRBV7-3,CASSFRAGVGTDTQYF,TGTGCCAGCAGCTTTAGGGCGGGAGTAGGCACAGATACGCAGTATTTT
-,TRBJ2-7,once,TRBV6-4,CASSQFGTKNYEQYF,TGTGCCAGCAGTCAGTTCGGGACGAAGAACTACGAGCAGTACTTC
-,TRBJ2-1,-,TRBV28,CASSRGGIGSEQFF,TGTGCCAGCAGTCGGGGCGGGATTGGCAGTGAGCAGTTCTTC
TRBD1,TRBJ2-2,-,TRBV5-1,CASSLQQGTTGELFF,TGCGCCAGCAGCTTGCAACAGGGGACCACCGGGGAGCTGTTTTTT
TRBD2,TRBJ2-5,-,TRBV10-3,CAIRASGNQETQYF,TGTGCCATCAGGGCTAGCGGGAACCAAGAGACCCAGTACTTC
TRBD2,TRBJ2-3,-,TRBV28,CASSRVSLAGVKDTQYF,TGTGCCAGCAGCAGGGTCAGCCTAGCGGGAGTGAAAGATACGCAGTATTTT
-,TRBJ2-1,-,TRBV5-5,CASSRGLPSYNEQFF,TGTGCCAGCAGCCGCGGACTACCGTCCTACAATGAGCAGTTCTTC
TRBD1,TRBJ2-1,-,TRBV2,CASLDRGYHNEQFF,TGTGCCAGCCTGGACAGGGGGTACCACAATGAGCAGTTCTTC
-,TRBJ1-5,-,TRBV7-2,CASSLGSAGNSGQPQHF,TGTGCCAGCAGCCTAGGTTCGGCAGGGAATAGTGGGCAGCCCCAGCATTTT